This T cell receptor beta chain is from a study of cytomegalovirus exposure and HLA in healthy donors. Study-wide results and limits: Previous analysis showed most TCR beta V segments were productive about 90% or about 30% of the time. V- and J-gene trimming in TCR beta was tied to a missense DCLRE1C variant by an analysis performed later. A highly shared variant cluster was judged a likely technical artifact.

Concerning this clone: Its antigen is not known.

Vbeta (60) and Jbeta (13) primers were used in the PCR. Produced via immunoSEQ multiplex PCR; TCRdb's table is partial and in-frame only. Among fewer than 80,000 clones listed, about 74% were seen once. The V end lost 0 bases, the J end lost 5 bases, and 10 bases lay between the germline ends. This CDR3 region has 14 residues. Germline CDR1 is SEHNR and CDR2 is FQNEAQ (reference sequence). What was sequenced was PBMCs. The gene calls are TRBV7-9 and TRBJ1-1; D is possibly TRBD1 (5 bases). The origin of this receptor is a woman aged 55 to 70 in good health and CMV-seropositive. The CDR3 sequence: CASSLAQGRTEAFF. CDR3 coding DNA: TGTGCCAGCAGCTTAGCCCAGGGAAGGACTGAAGCTTTCTTT.